This TCR beta chain was documented in a study of blood T cell repertoires in COVID-19. Original handling: Amplification from reference gene primers served as the basis for estimated nucleated cell counts. Produced via immunoSEQ multiplex PCR; TCRdb's table is partial and in-frame only. V and J calls plus clone size are reproduced from that table; the DNA served to infer D and trimming. The sample consists of approximately 250,000 clones, around 84% of them appearing once. The CDR3 has 15 amino acids. V lost 5 bases and J lost 5; bases outside the gene matches: 8. Germline V gives CDR1 SGHVS, CDR2 FNYEAQ.

The sequence derives from a man between 60 and 75 years old with acute or convalescent COVID-19. The chain links TRBV7-6 to TRBJ1-2; 10 nucleotides align to TRBD1. Sequenced material: peripheral blood. The CDR3 is CASSAVDRGPYGYTF. In DNA, the CDR3 is TGTGCCAGCAGCGCTGTTGACAGGGGGCCGTATGGCTACACCTTC. Full variable domain (rest looked up from reference TRBV7-6 and TRBJ1-2): GAGVSQSPRYKVTKRGQDVALRCDPISGHVSLYWYRQALGQGPEFLTYFNYEAQQDKSGLPNDRFSAERPEGSISTLTIQRTEQRDSAMYRCASSAVDRGPYGYTFGSGTRLTVV.